This T cell receptor beta chain came from a study of cytomegalovirus exposure and HLA in healthy donors. At the level of the study: The Caucasian-associated ancestry cluster held roughly 84% of some 420 genotyped donors.

A few counts support this clone. Its specificity is unknown. General observations from the study: A later analysis showed that HLA-associated TCR beta chains had undergone more clonal expansion than equally common others. Some V segments (TRBV6-2 and TRBV6-3 among them) were excluded as indistinguishable.

Deletions cut 1 base from V and 7 bases from J, with 8 bases between. CDR1 is SGHNT and CDR2 is YYREEE in the germline V gene (reference sequence). The CDR3 runs to 12 residues. In the PCR, 60 Vbeta and 13 Jbeta primers were used. Assay used: immunoSEQ multiplex PCR; TCRdb lists only in-frame clones, some missing. The sample shows about 86,000 clones, approximately 70% of them seen only once. The V call is TRBV5-4, the J call TRBJ1-1, with D perhaps TRBD1 (6 bases). The sample was PBMCs. The receptor's source is a man in his sixties in good health and CMV-seronegative. CDR3 nucleotide sequence: TGTGCCAGCAGCTTGCAGGGGTGTGAAGCTTTCTTT. The encoded protein is CASSLQGCEAFF.